Listed here is a single T cell receptor (beta chain). This clonotype was found a few times. What antigen it recognizes has not been identified. The record has no base qualities; no much larger clone is one base away. These data are taken from a study of T cell repertoires in cytomegalovirus infection (dated by TCRdb to between 2018 and 2021). Concerning the study at large: Because public TCR beta signatures pointed to carriage of CMV infection together with the matching HLA type, the HLA type of each donor mattered for the analysis. Results and caveats for the whole study, not just this receptor: In the ex vivo response, HLA-C-restricted CMV-specific TCR beta clonotypes were dominant, and in two of eight donors the single most frequent clonotype came from this HLA-C-restricted group. In both this cohort and an independent cohort of 350 or so donors, the cumulative frequency of public TCR beta family members distinguished carriers of CMV infection plus the relevant HLA type.

The data were produced on an Illumina HiSeq 1500. The raw public data were reprocessed by TCRdb itself: fastp quality trimming at Q25, MiXCR clonotype calling, in-frame beta chains only. CDR3 protein sequences are deduplicated, and each keeps its most common genes and DNA. For this sample there are fewer than 700,000 distinct CDR3 sequences; 24% appear just once. The top ten clonotypes cover less than 9.5% of the sample. CDR1 DFQATT and CDR2 SNEGSKA are derived from the germline V gene (reference sequence). The CDR3 measures 12 amino acids from cysteine to phenylalanine. Of the read, only the CDR3 DNA is kept; its 36 bases are in frame from base 1. At the junction V is shortened by 1 base and J by 7 bases, with 10 bases in between.

This TCR was recovered from a human donor in good health (CMV status not recorded). Some clones in this sample may be carry-over from other donors' samples. Sequencing was done on a sample of CD8+ T cells from PBMCs. The V and J segments used are TRBV20-1 and TRBJ1-2; TRBD1 is a weak D gene call, 5 bases matching. The CDR3 in this case is CSARGGGSGYTF. The nucleotide sequence is given as TGCAGTGCTAGAGGGGGCGGTTCTGGCTACACCTTC.